Below, 12 T cell receptor beta chains from the same sample are listed, as sequenced in a study of regulatory T cells in long-lasting Graves disease. CDR3-region Arm-PCR and iRepertoire HTBI primers produced the TCR beta libraries. Using its own MiXCR run on the multiplex PCR reads, TCRdb lists one record per CDR3 protein. The profile shows some 330,000 distinct CDR3 sequences, roughly 25% of them singletons. Time point meaning: persistent/refractory GD, antithyroid drugs over 5 years with positive TRAb. Making the TCR library involved RNA that had been extracted from PBMCs. Sequencing was performed on peripheral blood mononuclear cells (PBMCs), taken when the disease was refractory, from a patient treated with antithyroid drugs. The receptor set was obtained from a woman aged 40-49 years with Graves disease.

The chain links TRBV11-2 to TRBJ2-3, with D uncertain. The germline gives CDR1 SGHAT, CDR2 FQNNGV. Trimming pared 4 bases from V and 2 bases from J, leaving 13 bases between. The CDR3 spans 15 residues. CDR3 residues: CASSSFPASTDTQYF. CDR3 nucleotides: TGTGCCAGCAGCTCCTTCCCTGCCTCCACAGATACGCAGTATTTT. The full variable domain, completed using reference TRBV11-2 and TRBJ2-3, is EAGVAQSPRYKIIEKRQSVAFWCNPISGHATLYWYQQILGQGPKLLIQFQNNGVVDDSQLPKDRFSAERLKGVDSTLKIQPAKLEDSAVYLCASSSFPASTDTQYFGPGTRLTVL.

This clonotype has a count of ten or more. The genes are TRBV6-1 and TRBJ2-7; 7 bases map to TRBD1. The CDR3 consists of 12 residues. Germline trimming cut 8 bases from V and 1 base from J; bases unmatched to any gene: 2. Germline V gives CDR1 MNHNS, CDR2 SASEGT. The DNA for the CDR3 is TGTGCCAGCGCGACAGGGTCCTACGAGCAGTACTTC. This codes for CASATGSYEQYF.

The table lists this clonotype with a few counts. The genes are TRBV24-1 and TRBJ2-3; D gene uncertain. The CDR3 length is 16 residues. CDR1 and CDR2 from the germline V gene are KGHDR and SFDVKD. The V and J ends lost 4 bases and 4 bases respectively, with 17 bases between them. CDR3 bases: TGTGCCACCAGTGACCGAAATAATCCGGGTCCAGATACGCAGTATTTT. Protein product: CATSDRNNPGPDTQYF.

This clonotype was detected ten times or more. The CDR3 loop is CASSPRMWGPETQYF. For the CDR3, the DNA is TGTGCCAGCAGTCCCCGGATGTGGGGCCCAGAGACCCAGTACTTC. The rearrangement links TRBV28 to TRBJ2-5, with a tentative D call TRBD1 (5 bases). Trimming shortened V by 5 bases and J by 4 bases, and 17 bases separated the two germline ends. CDR1 MDHEN and CDR2 SYDVKM come from the germline V gene. This CDR3 has 15 amino acids. Complete variable domain (other parts from reference TRBV28 and TRBJ2-5): DVKVTQSSRYLVKRTGEKVFLECVQDMDHENMFWYRQDPGLGLRLIYFSYDVKMKEKGDIPEGYSVSREKKERFSLILESASTNQTSMYLCASSPRMWGPETQYFGPGTRLLVL.

This clonotype was detected many times. The CDR3 loop reads CASSSSGYYSNQPQHF. CDR3 in DNA: TGTGCCAGCAGTTCCTCAGGGTACTATAGCAATCAGCCCCAGCATTTT. The V call is TRBV27, the J call TRBJ1-5, with D possibly being TRBD1 (5 bases). Trimming shortened V by 4 bases and J by 0 bases, and 13 bases separated the two germline ends. CDR1 is MNHEY, CDR2 SMNVEV, per germline (reference sequence). There are 16 residues in the CDR3.

This clonotype was picked up many times. V usage is TRBV27 and J usage is TRBJ1-6; D is perhaps TRBD1 (5 bases). Trimming cost V 4 bases and J 10 bases, with 8 bases left between them. The CDR3 runs to 12 residues. From germline, CDR1 is MNHEY and CDR2 SMNVEV (reference sequence). The CDR3 coding sequence is TGTGCCAGCAGTTCCAGGGTCTCACCCCTCCACTTT. Translation gives CASSSRVSPLHF.

This rearrangement joins TRBV18 to TRBJ1-1; D call uncertain. Trimming stripped 3 bases from V and 5 bases from J, with 13 bases between. The CDR3 runs 14 residues. Germline CDR1 and CDR2: KGHSH and LQKENI. The CDR3 protein is CASSPLNWATEAFF. The CDR3 DNA reads TGTGCCAGCTCACCGCTGAATTGGGCGACTGAAGCTTTCTTT.

This clonotype was seen a handful of times. The chain recombines TRBV5-1 with TRBJ2-7; 9 bases line up with TRBD1. The CDR3 contains 17 residues. The V and J ends lost 0 bases and 2 bases, in that order; junction bases with no gene match: 9. Germline loops: CDR1 SGHRS, CDR2 YFSETQ. In nucleotides, the CDR3 is TGCGCCAGCAGCTTGGTTACTGGACAGGGGCCCACCTACGAGCAGTACTTC. This translates into CASSLVTGQGPTYEQYF.

This clonotype appeared many times. V is TRBV5-1 and J is TRBJ1-1; no firm D call. The CDR3 totals 12 residues. Germline CDR1 reads SGHRS; CDR2 reads YFSETQ. V was pared by 2 bases and J by 6 bases, with 8 bases between. This chain's CDR3 is CASSFEPPEAFF. The CDR3 DNA is TGCGCCAGCAGCTTTGAGCCTCCTGAAGCTTTCTTT.

This clonotype has more than one count but fewer than ten. V is TRBV10-3 and J is TRBJ1-1; D unresolved. The length of the CDR3 is 13 residues. Germline lookup yields CDR1 ENHRY and CDR2 SYGVKD. V lost 1 base, J lost 1 base, and 4 bases lay in between. The CDR3 is CAISEYGNTEAFF. For the CDR3, the DNA is TGTGCCATCAGTGAGTATGGGAACACTGAAGCTTTCTTT.

The sample holds many counts of this clonotype. V and J are TRBV30 and TRBJ1-2, with unresolved D. There are 12 residues in the CDR3. Germline V gene sequence: CDR1 GTSNPN, CDR2 SVGIG (reference sequence). V lost 3 bases and J lost 0, with 5 bases in between. The CDR3 spells CAWSRTNYGYTF. For the CDR3, the DNA is TGTGCCTGGAGCCGGACTAACTATGGCTACACCTTC.

This clonotype was seen only once. The CDR3: CASSASRTDNQPQHF. CDR3 bases: TGTGCCAGTAGTGCGTCGAGGACGGACAATCAGCCCCAGCATTTT. The chain recombines TRBV19 with TRBJ1-5; the D is unclear. This CDR3 has 15 residues. The V end lost 5 bases, the J end lost 3 bases, and 14 bases lay between the germline ends. Germline V gives CDR1 LNHDA, CDR2 SQIVND (reference sequence). Using reference TRBV19 and TRBJ1-5 for the parts outside the CDR3, the full variable domain is DGGITQSPKYLFRKEGQNVTLSCEQNLNHDAMYWYRQDPGQGLRLIYYSQIVNDFQKGDIAEGYSVSREKKESFPLTVTSAQKNPTAFYLCASSASRTDNQPQHFGDGTRLSIL.